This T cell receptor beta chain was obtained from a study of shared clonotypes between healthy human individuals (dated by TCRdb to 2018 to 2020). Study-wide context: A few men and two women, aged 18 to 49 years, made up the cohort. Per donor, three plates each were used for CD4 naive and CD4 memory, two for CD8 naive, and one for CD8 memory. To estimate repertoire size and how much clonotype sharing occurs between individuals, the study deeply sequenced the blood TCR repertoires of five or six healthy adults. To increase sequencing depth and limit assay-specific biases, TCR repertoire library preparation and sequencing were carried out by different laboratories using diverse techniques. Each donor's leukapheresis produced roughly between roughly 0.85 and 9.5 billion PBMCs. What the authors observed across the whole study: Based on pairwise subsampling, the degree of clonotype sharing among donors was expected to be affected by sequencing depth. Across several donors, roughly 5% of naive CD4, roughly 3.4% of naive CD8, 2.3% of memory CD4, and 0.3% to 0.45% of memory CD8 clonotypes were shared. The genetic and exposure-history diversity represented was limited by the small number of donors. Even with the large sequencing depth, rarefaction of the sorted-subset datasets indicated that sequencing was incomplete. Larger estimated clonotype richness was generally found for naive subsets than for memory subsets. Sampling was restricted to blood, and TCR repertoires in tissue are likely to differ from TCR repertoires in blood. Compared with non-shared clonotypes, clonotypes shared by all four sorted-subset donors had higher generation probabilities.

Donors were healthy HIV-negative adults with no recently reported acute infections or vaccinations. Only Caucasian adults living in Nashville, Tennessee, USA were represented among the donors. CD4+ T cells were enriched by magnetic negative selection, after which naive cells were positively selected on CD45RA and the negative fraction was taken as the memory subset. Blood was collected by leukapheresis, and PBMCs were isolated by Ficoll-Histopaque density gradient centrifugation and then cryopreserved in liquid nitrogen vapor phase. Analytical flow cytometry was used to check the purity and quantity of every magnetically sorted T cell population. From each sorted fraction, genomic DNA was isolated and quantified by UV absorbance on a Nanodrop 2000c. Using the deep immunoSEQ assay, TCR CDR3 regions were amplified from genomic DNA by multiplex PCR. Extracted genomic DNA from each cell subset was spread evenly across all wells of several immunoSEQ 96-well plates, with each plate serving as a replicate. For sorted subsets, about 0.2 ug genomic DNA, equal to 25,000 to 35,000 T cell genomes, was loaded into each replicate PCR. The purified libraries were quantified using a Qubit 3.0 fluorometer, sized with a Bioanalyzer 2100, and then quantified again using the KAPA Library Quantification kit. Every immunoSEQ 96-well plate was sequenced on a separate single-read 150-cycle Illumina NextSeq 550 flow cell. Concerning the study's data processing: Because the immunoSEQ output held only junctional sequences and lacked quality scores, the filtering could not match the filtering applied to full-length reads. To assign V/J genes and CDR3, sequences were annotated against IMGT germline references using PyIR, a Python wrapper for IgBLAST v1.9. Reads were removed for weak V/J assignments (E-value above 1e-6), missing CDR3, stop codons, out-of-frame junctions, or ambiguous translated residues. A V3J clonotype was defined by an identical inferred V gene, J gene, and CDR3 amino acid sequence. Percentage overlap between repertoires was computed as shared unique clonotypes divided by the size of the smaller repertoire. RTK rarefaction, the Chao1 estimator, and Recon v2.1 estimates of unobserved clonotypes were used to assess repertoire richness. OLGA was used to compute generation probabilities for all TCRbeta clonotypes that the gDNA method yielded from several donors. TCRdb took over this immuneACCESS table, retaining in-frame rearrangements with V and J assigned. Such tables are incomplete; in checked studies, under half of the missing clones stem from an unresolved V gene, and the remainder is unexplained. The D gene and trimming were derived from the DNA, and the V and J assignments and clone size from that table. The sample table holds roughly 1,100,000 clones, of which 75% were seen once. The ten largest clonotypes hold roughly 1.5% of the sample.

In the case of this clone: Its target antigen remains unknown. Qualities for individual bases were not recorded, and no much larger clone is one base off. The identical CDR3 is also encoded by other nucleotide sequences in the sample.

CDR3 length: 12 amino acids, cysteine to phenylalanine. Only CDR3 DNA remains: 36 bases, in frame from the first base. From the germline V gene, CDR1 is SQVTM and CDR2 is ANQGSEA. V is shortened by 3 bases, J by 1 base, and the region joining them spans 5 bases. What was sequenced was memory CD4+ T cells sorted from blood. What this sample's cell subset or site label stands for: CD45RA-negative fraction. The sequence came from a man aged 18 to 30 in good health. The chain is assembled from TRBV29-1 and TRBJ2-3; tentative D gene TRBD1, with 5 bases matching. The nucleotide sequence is TGCAGCGTTGACAGGGGCACAGATACGCAGTATTTT. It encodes CSVDRGTDTQYF.